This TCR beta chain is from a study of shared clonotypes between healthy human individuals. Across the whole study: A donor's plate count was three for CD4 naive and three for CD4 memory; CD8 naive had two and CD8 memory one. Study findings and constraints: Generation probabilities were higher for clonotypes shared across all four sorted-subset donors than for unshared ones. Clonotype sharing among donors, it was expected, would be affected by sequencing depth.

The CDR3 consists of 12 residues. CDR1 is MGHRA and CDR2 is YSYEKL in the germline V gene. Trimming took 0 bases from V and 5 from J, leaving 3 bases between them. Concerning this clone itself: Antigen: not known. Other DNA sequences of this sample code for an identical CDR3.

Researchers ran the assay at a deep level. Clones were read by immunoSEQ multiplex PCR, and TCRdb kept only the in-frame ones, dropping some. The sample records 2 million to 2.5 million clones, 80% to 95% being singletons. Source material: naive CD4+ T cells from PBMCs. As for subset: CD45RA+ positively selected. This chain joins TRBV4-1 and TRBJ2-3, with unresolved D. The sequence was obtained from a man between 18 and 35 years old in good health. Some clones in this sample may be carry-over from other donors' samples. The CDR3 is CASSQEGDTQYF. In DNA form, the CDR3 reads TGCGCCAGCAGCCAAGAGGGAGATACGCAGTATTTT.